A single sample is the source of the 19 T cell receptor beta chains below, sequenced in a study of blood T cell repertoires in COVID-19. Libraries were prepared by immunoSEQ multiplex PCR; TCRdb keeps only in-frame clonotypes and omits some of them. This table holds hundreds of thousands of clones, over 80% found once. The sample consisted of peripheral blood. Receptors were obtained from a man aged 40-49 years with acute or convalescent COVID-19.

The chain is built from TRBV5-4 and TRBJ2-7, with D perhaps TRBD1 (6 bases). The CDR3 length is 14 residues. The germline V and J ends were trimmed by 4 bases and 3 bases, with 14 bases remaining between them. Germline V gives CDR1 SGHNT, CDR2 YYREEE (reference sequence). CDR3 amino acids: CASSPKDRLYEQYF. CDR3 sequence (DNA): TGTGCCAGCAGCCCTAAGGACAGACTCTACGAGCAGTACTTC.

This clone was counted a few times. The chain joins TRBV27 to TRBJ2-1; 8 bases are shared with TRBD2. Germline CDR1 and CDR2: MNHEY and SMNVEV (reference sequence). Losses at the gene ends were 6 bases for V and 2 bases for J; bases not matched to a gene: 15. The CDR3 loop spans 18 amino acids. CDR3: CASSSKAGAKTPYNEQFF. CDR3 coding DNA: TGTGCCAGCAGCAGTAAAGCGGGAGCAAAAACACCCTACAATGAGCAGTTCTTC.

V is TRBV7-9 and J is TRBJ1-1; tentatively, D is TRBD1 (5 bases). V gave up 10 bases and J gave up 8 bases, with 11 bases separating them. The CDR3 totals 10 residues. The germline gives CDR1 SEHNR, CDR2 FQNEAQ (reference sequence). In nucleotides, the CDR3 is TGTGCCACCTTGGGGCGAGAAGCTTTCTTT. Amino acid sequence: CATLGREAFF.

The CDR3 loop reads CASSTLETGSRYEQYF. The CDR3 nucleotides read TGTGCCAGTAGTACACTAGAGACAGGGAGTCGCTACGAGCAGTACTTC. The rearrangement uses TRBV19 and TRBJ2-7, with TRBD1 matching over 7 bases. The CDR3 runs to 16 residues. Looked up from germline, CDR1 is LNHDA and CDR2 is SQIVND (reference sequence). Trimming removed 4 bases from V and 3 bases from J; junction bases left unmatched: 12.

CDR3 nucleotide sequence: TGTGCCAGCAGTTACCGCAGATTCTCCTACGAGCAGTACTTC. Its protein is CASSYRRFSYEQYF. The chain has TRBV6-5 and TRBJ2-7; D gene ambiguous. The CDR3 extends over 14 amino acids. With 2 bases removed from V and 0 bases from J, the gap between germline ends came to 8 bases. Germline values: CDR1 MNHEY, CDR2 SVGAGI.

V usage is TRBV2 and J usage is TRBJ2-7, with TRBD2 as a possible D gene (6 bases). V was clipped by 4 bases and J by 4 bases, with 17 bases between them. Germline CDR1 SNHLY, CDR2 FYNNEI. This CDR3 is built from 15 residues. CDR3: CASSGDSTSPYEQYF. CDR3 sequence (DNA): TGTGCCAGCAGTGGGGACTCGACGTCACCGTACGAGCAGTACTTC. Based on the CDR3 plus reference TRBV2 and TRBJ2-7, the full variable domain is EPEVTQTPSHQVTQMGQEVILRCVPISNHLYFYWYRQILGQKVEFLVSFYNNEISEKSEIFDDQFSVERPDGSNFTLKIRSTKLEDSAMYFCASSGDSTSPYEQYFGPGTRLTVT.

The chain uses TRBV19 and TRBJ2-3, with D perhaps TRBD2 (5 bases). The V end was cut by 3 bases, the J end by 6 bases, with 13 bases between. Germline loops: CDR1 LNHDA, CDR2 SQIVND (reference sequence). The CDR3 has 14 residues. DNA for the CDR3: TGTGCCAGTAGTATTAACGGGATGGGGGATACGCAGTATTTT. Its translation: CASSINGMGDTQYF.

The rearrangement uses TRBV14 and TRBJ2-7; 11 bases align to TRBD2. In germline, CDR1 is SGHDN, CDR2 FVKESK. This CDR3 has 14 residues. Trimming removed 1 base from V and 6 bases from J; junction bases left unmatched: 2. In DNA, the CDR3 is TGTGCCAGCAGCCAAGTAGCGGGAGGGCCCGAGCAGTACTTC. Its translation: CASSQVAGGPEQYF.

The chain joins TRBV9 to TRBJ2-7; perhaps TRBD1 as D (6 bases). Germline values: CDR1 SGDLS, CDR2 YYNGEE. V lost 8 bases, J lost 0 bases, and 12 bases lay in between. The CDR3 sequence is 13 residues long. The DNA for the CDR3 is TGTGCCAGTTGGCAGGGGAGCTCCTACGAGCAGTACTTC. This sequence encodes CASWQGSSYEQYF.

The chain carries TRBV5-1 and TRBJ1-4, with D perhaps TRBD1 (5 bases). CDR1 and CDR2 (germline): SGHRS, YFSETQ. This CDR3 comprises 14 residues. Trimming shortened V by 0 bases and J by 8 bases, and 11 bases separated the two germline ends. CDR3 residues: CASSLGRAGEKLFF. CDR3 in DNA: TGCGCCAGCAGCTTGGGCAGGGCCGGAGAAAAACTGTTTTTT.

V usage is TRBV6-1 and J usage is TRBJ1-2; D ambiguous. Trimming removed 4 bases from V and 4 bases from J, with 19 bases in between. This CDR3 spans 16 amino acids. CDR1 is MNHNS, CDR2 SASEGT, per germline. CDR3 in amino acids: CASSGRGREAAYGYTF. DNA of the CDR3: TGTGCCAGCAGTGGCCGTGGGCGGGAGGCGGCCTATGGCTACACCTTC.

This clone was counted a few times. V gene TRBV19 combines with J gene TRBJ2-5; TRBD1 matches 8 bases. The junction had 0 bases not matched to a gene; V was cut back by 2 bases and J by 4 bases. The germline gives CDR1 LNHDA, CDR2 SQIVND (reference sequence). The CDR3 length is 13 residues. CDR3 sequence reads: CASSIQGAETQYF. In nucleotides, the CDR3 is TGTGCCAGTAGTATACAGGGGGCAGAGACCCAGTACTTC.

The rearrangement links TRBV19 to TRBJ2-7; 11 nucleotides align to TRBD2. V trimming: 8 bases; J trimming: 4 bases; junction bases outside the gene matches: 13. This CDR3 contains 16 residues. CDR1 is LNHDA, CDR2 SQIVND, per germline (reference sequence). The DNA of the CDR3 is TGTGCCAGTCGAGGACCGGGACTAGCGGTCCCATACGAGCAGTACTTC. Translating it yields CASRGPGLAVPYEQYF.

The V call is TRBV23-1, the J call TRBJ1-6, with 7 bases fitting TRBD1. TRBV23-1 is annotated as an ORF whose role is uncertain. The CDR3 sequence is 20 residues long. The ends lost 0 bases at V and 7 bases at J; junction bases unmatched: 18. The DNA of the CDR3 is TGCGCCAGCAGTCAATCTGAAGATCTACCGGGACAGAGAAGGAATTCACCCCTCCACTTT. Protein: CASSQSEDLPGQRRNSPLHF.

The rearrangement uses TRBV18 and TRBJ1-2; the D gene is possibly TRBD1 (6 bases). Germline loops: CDR1 KGHSH, CDR2 LQKENI. V was trimmed by 5 bases and J by 5 bases, leaving 18 bases between them. The CDR3 runs to 15 residues. The CDR3 DNA reads TGTGCCAGCTCAGGACTAACGGGGGGCCGGTATGGCTACACCTTC. Translating gives CASSGLTGGRYGYTF.

The chain uses TRBV7-2 and TRBJ1-1; the D gene is possibly TRBD1 (5 bases). The V and J ends lost 5 bases and 8 bases respectively, with 18 bases between them. The CDR3 length is 14 residues. Germline V gene sequence: CDR1 SGHTA, CDR2 FQGNSA. CDR3 amino acids: CASSRPRAGSEAFF. The CDR3 DNA sequence: TGTGCCAGCAGCCGCCCAAGAGCAGGGTCGGAAGCTTTCTTT.

The V call is TRBV6-6, the J call TRBJ1-1; 8 bases are shared with TRBD1. CDR1 and CDR2 (germline): MNHNY, SVGAGI (reference sequence). Germline trimming cut 7 bases from V and 1 base from J; bases unmatched to any gene: 8. The CDR3 runs 15 residues. CDR3 sequence: CASNPPGQENTEAFF. Here the CDR3 DNA reads TGTGCCAGCAACCCACCGGGACAGGAGAACACTGAAGCTTTCTTT.

The V call is TRBV6-6, the J call TRBJ1-4; TRBD1 aligns across 10 bases. CDR3 length equals 15 residues. After removal of 6 bases from V and 8 bases from J, the junction contained 9 bases not matched to a gene. Per the germline V gene, CDR1 is MNHNY and CDR2 is SVGAGI (reference sequence). Here the CDR3 DNA reads TGTGCCAGCAGATCCCGGGACAGGGGAGGAGAAAAACTGTTTTTT. Translation: CASRSRDRGGEKLFF.

Details on this clone: Other DNA sequences from this sample encode an identical CDR3 as well. V and J are TRBV7-9 and TRBJ1-6, with 10 bases identical to TRBD1. This CDR3 has 14 residues. V lost 4 bases, J lost 8 bases, and 2 bases stayed unmatched. CDR1 and CDR2 from the germline V gene are SEHNR and FQNEAQ (reference sequence). The CDR3 loop is CASSSGQGDSPLHF. For the CDR3, the DNA is TGTGCCAGCAGCTCAGGACAGGGGGATTCACCCCTCCACTTT.